This is a list of T cell receptor beta chains from one sample in a study of blood T cell repertoires in COVID-19. TCRdb keeps only in-frame clones here, not all; method: immunoSEQ multiplex PCR. The sample lists 30,000 to 40,000 clones, around 90% occurring once. The material sequenced was peripheral blood. The receptors stem from a man in his sixties with active or convalescent COVID-19. Both conserved end residues are part of each CDR3. The D gene is left open where the match is weak. The size field is filled for only some rows; it gives once, few, many or a size class.

V gene	D gene	clone size	J gene	CDR3 protein	CDR3 DNA
TRBV5-6	.	once	TRBJ1-1	CASSWLDTSTEAFF	TGTGCCAGCAGCTGGTTGGACACTTCAACTGAAGCTTTCTTT
TRBV7-8	.	.	TRBJ1-1	CASSPRRYTEAFF	TGTGCCAGCAGCCCTAGGAGGTACACTGAAGCTTTCTTT
TRBV28	TRBD1	.	TRBJ1-2	CASSSQGLANYGYTF	TGTGCCAGCAGTTCACAGGGGTTAGCTAACTATGGCTACACCTTC
TRBV4-3	.	.	TRBJ2-3	CASSPGGAGRTDTQYF	TGCGCCAGCAGCCCTGGTGGGGCGGGACGGACAGATACGCAGTATTTT
TRBV9	.	.	TRBJ2-7	CASSETDMVSYEQYF	TGTGCCAGCAGCGAAACGGACATGGTTTCCTACGAGCAGTACTTC
TRBV14	.	once	TRBJ2-3	CASSQDFRAQYF	TGTGCCAGCAGCCAAGACTTCCGCGCGCAGTATTTT
TRBV28	TRBD1	.	TRBJ1-5	CASSLSTGGNQPQHF	TGTGCCAGCAGCCTATCAACAGGGGGCAATCAGCCCCAGCATTTT
TRBV13	.	.	TRBJ2-2	CASSLRLVRTGELFF	TGTGCCAGCAGCTTAAGACTAGTTCGAACCGGGGAGCTGTTTTTT
TRBV30	TRBD2	.	TRBJ2-5	CAYSPGLGEETQYF	TGTGCCTACTCTCCGGGACTAGGAGAAGAGACCCAGTACTTC
TRBV18	TRBD1	.	TRBJ1-3	CASSTGMTGTSGNTIYF	TGTGCCAGCTCAACCGGGATGACAGGGACCTCTGGAAACACCATATATTTT
TRBV2	.	.	TRBJ1-3	CASRGGGSFSGNTIYF	TGTGCCAGCAGAGGGGGGGGCAGCTTCTCTGGAAACACCATATATTTT
TRBV5-1	TRBD2	.	TRBJ2-7	CASSLAVLAVGEQYF	TGCGCCAGCAGCTTGGCCGTCCTAGCGGTGGGCGAGCAGTACTTC
TRBV11-2	.	.	TRBJ1-2	CASSLDGHQRGYGYTF	TGTGCCAGCAGCTTAGATGGTCACCAACGGGGCTATGGCTACACCTTC
TRBV30	.	.	TRBJ1-1	CAWGGGSSRLMNTEAFF	TGTGCCTGGGGGGGAGGGAGTAGCAGATTAATGAACACTGAAGCTTTCTTT
TRBV28	.	.	TRBJ2-4	CASSLSPASTIQYF	TGTGCCAGCAGTTTATCACCGGCTAGCACCATTCAGTACTTC
TRBV29-1	.	.	TRBJ2-5	CSVEDREETQYF	TGCAGCGTTGAGGACAGAGAAGAGACCCAGTACTTC
TRBV4-1	TRBD1	once	TRBJ2-7	CASSQGTGGRLYEQYF	TGCGCCAGCAGCCAAGGGACAGGGGGCCGACTTTACGAGCAGTACTTC
TRBV27	TRBD1	.	TRBJ2-1	CASSPTTGAGTTGKQFF	TGTGCCAGCAGTCCAACTACAGGGGCCGGGACAACCGGAAAGCAGTTCTTC
TRBV6-6	TRBD2	.	TRBJ2-7	CASSSSGSSYEQYF	TGTGCCAGCAGTTCCAGCGGGAGCTCCTACGAGCAGTACTTC
TRBV14	.	.	TRBJ2-7	CASSRQTGWYEQYF	TGTGCCAGCAGCCGCCAAACAGGGTGGTACGAGCAGTACTTC
TRBV7-9	TRBD2	once	TRBJ2-2	CASSLASGATGGELFF	TGTGCCAGCAGCTTGGCTAGCGGGGCCACTGGAGGGGAGCTGTTTTTT
TRBV6-5	TRBD1	.	TRBJ1-1	CATLKGAMNTEAFF	TGTGCCACCTTGAAGGGGGCGATGAACACTGAAGCTTTCTTT
TRBV6-5	.	many	TRBJ2-7	CASSLQDTSYEQYF	TGTGCCAGCAGTTTACAGGATACCTCCTACGAGCAGTACTTC
TRBV6-5	.	.	TRBJ2-7	CASSSTSREQYF	TGTGCCAGCAGTTCTACTAGTCGCGAGCAGTACTTC
TRBV11-2	.	.	TRBJ2-4	CASSSRGAGDKNIQYF	TGTGCCAGCAGCTCACGCGGGGCTGGCGATAAAAACATTCAGTACTTC
TRBV5-1	TRBD1	.	TRBJ2-3	CASSLGQGRSDTQYF	TGCGCCAGCAGCCTCGGACAGGGGAGGTCAGATACGCAGTATTTT
TRBV24-1	TRBD1	.	TRBJ2-2	CATSDPDRGKTGELFF	TGTGCCACCAGTGATCCTGACAGGGGGAAAACCGGGGAGCTGTTTTTT
TRBV5-1	TRBD2	.	TRBJ2-2	CASSLDPSGRTGELFF	TGCGCCAGCAGCTTGGATCCCAGCGGGAGAACCGGGGAGCTGTTTTTT
TRBV7-2	.	once	TRBJ2-5	CASSSSGGGWETQYF	TGTGCCAGCAGCTCAAGCGGAGGAGGGTGGGAGACCCAGTACTTC
TRBV5-8	TRBD2	.	TRBJ2-1	CASRPLAGGLNEQFF	TGTGCCAGCAGACCGCTAGCGGGAGGATTGAATGAGCAGTTCTTC
TRBV19	TRBD1	.	TRBJ2-7	CASSIPGTGYEQYF	TGTGCCAGTAGTATCCCCGGGACAGGCTACGAGCAGTACTTC
TRBV11-2	TRBD1	.	TRBJ2-5	CASSHSFGTGQETQYF	TGTGCCAGCAGCCACTCCTTCGGGACAGGACAAGAGACCCAGTACTTC
TRBV25-1	.	once	TRBJ1-3	CASSEQGSTIYF	TGTGCCAGCAGTGAGCAGGGGTCCACCATATATTTT
TRBV7-9	.	.	TRBJ2-3	CASRVGGGTDTQYF	TGTGCCAGCCGTGTGGGGGGTGGCACAGATACGCAGTATTTT
TRBV7-2	.	.	TRBJ1-5	CASSPGGASNQPQHF	TGTGCCAGCAGCCCGGGGGGGGCAAGCAATCAGCCCCAGCATTTT
TRBV7-2	TRBD2	.	TRBJ2-3	CASSLSGSGSDTQYF	TGTGCCAGCAGCTTAAGCGGGAGTGGGTCAGATACGCAGTATTTT
TRBV6-5	TRBD1	.	TRBJ2-2	CASSFGQGTGELFF	TGTGCCAGCAGTTTCGGACAGGGCACCGGGGAGCTGTTTTTT
TRBV21-1	.	.	TRBJ2-7	CASSKRGGWVYEQYF	TGTGCCAGCAGCAAACGGGGAGGGTGGGTCTACGAGCAGTACTTC
TRBV4-1	.	.	TRBJ2-3	CASALEGLTDTQYF	TGCGCCAGCGCCCTGGAGGGCCTTACAGATACGCAGTATTTT
TRBV7-8	TRBD1	.	TRBJ2-3	CASSTRDRARDTQYF	TGTGCCAGCAGCACACGGGACAGGGCTAGAGATACGCAGTATTTT